These T cell receptor beta chains were read from a single sample in a study of technical replicates of blood from several donors. Method: immunoSEQ multiplex PCR; TCRdb's copy keeps in-frame clones and lacks some. Altogether about 75,000 clones are present, 97% being singletons, with the ten largest covering 0.18%. Sequencing used T cells isolated from PBMCs. The receptor source for this set is a human donor in good health. Both conserved end residues are part of each CDR3. Each record gives: J gene, V gene, clone size, D gene, CDR3 length, CDR3 DNA, CDR3 protein. The D gene is left open where the match is weak. Clone sizes are given selectively: once, few, many, or a class where the clone is expanded.

>TRBJ1-5|TRBV7-8|-|-|17
TGTGCCAGCAGCTTGGATCAGGGGCCTTATAGCAATCAGCCCCAGCATTTT
CASSLDQGPYSNQPQHF
>TRBJ1-1|TRBV2|once|-|15
TGTGCCAGCAGTGAAGCGCTTGGGGGACAAACTGAAGCTTTCTTT
CASSEALGGQTEAFF
>TRBJ1-2|TRBV5-1|-|TRBD1|13
TGCGCCAGCAGCCCAGGACAGGACTATGGCTACACCTTC
CASSPGQDYGYTF
>TRBJ2-7|TRBV11-2|-|-|15
TGTGCCAGCAGCTTAGATCTCAGGAACTCCTACGAGCAGTACTTC
CASSLDLRNSYEQYF
>TRBJ2-5|TRBV5-1|-|TRBD2|15
TGCGCCAGCACGGGGACTAGCAGATACCAAGAGACCCAGTACTTC
CASTGTSRYQETQYF
>TRBJ2-1|TRBV10-1|-|TRBD2|16
TGCGCCAGCAGTGACACTAGCGGGAGGAGGTTGGATGAGCAGTTCTTC
CASSDTSGRRLDEQFF
>TRBJ2-1|TRBV7-8|-|-|13
TGTGCCAGCAGCATCCCCGGGAACAATGAGCAGTTCTTC
CASSIPGNNEQFF
>TRBJ1-6|TRBV7-9|-|-|14
TGTGCCAGCAGCGAAGGCGGGAGGTCTTCACCCCTCCACTTT
CASSEGGRSSPLHF
>TRBJ1-3|TRBV11-2|-|-|17
TGTGCCAGCAGCTTATGGGGGCGAGGGATCTCTGGAAACACCATATATTTT
CASSLWGRGISGNTIYF
>TRBJ1-1|TRBV29-1|few|TRBD1|14
TGCAGCGTTGATATAGGGGGCCCGAACACTGAAGCTTTCTTT
CSVDIGGPNTEAFF
>TRBJ2-7|TRBV30|-|TRBD1|13
TGTGCCTGGAGTGTACACAGGGGGCACGAGCAGTACTTC
CAWSVHRGHEQYF
>TRBJ2-7|TRBV19|-|-|13
TGTGCCAGTAGTCCTGGGCTCGATTACGAGCAGTACTTC
CASSPGLDYEQYF
>TRBJ2-7|TRBV7-8|-|-|15
TGTGCCAGCAGCCCGCACCCCGGAGTTTCCCACGAGCAGTACTTC
CASSPHPGVSHEQYF
>TRBJ2-7|TRBV28|-|TRBD2|14
TGTGCCAGCAAGTTTTCTAGCGGGAGTTACGAGCAGTACTTC
CASKFSSGSYEQYF
>TRBJ1-1|TRBV18|-|-|13
TGTGCCAGCTCACCCGGTGTGAACACTGAAGCTTTCTTT
CASSPGVNTEAFF
>TRBJ2-5|TRBV18|once|-|16
TGTGCCAGCTCCTCCTCCCCCCGGTTTCTCCAAGAGACCCAGTACTTC
CASSSSPRFLQETQYF
>TRBJ2-3|TRBV5-4|once|TRBD1|16
TGTGCCAGCAGTTCTGTTTCCGGGACAGGGGCAGATACGCAGTATTTT
CASSSVSGTGADTQYF
>TRBJ1-1|TRBV29-1|-|-|15
TGCAGCGCGTGTCTAACAGGGACATGGAGCACTGAAGCTTTCTTT
CSACLTGTWSTEAFF
>TRBJ2-1|TRBV7-9|-|-|14
TGTGCCAGCAGCTCGGGAAATCACGGGCATGAGCAGTTCTTC
CASSSGNHGHEQFF
>TRBJ1-2|TRBV5-6|-|TRBD1|16
TGTGCCAGCAGCTGGGAGACAGGGTCGAAACTGGGGGGCTACACCTTC
CASSWETGSKLGGYTF
>TRBJ1-1|TRBV29-1|-|-|13
TGCAGCGTTGAAGGTGGAGGGGCGGATGAAGCTTTCTTT
CSVEGGGADEAFF
>TRBJ1-4|TRBV11-2|once|-|18
TGTGCCAGCAGCTCACCCCGATCAGGGCTGGCGGCTAATGAAAAACTGTTTTTT
CASSSPRSGLAANEKLFF
>TRBJ2-3|TRBV5-1|-|TRBD2|15
TGCGCCAGCAGCTTGAGCGGCGGGGGACTAGATACGCAGTATTTT
CASSLSGGGLDTQYF
>TRBJ1-4|TRBV28|-|TRBD1|16
TGTGCCAGCAGTCCCGACAGGGGAAGGGAGAATGAAAAACTGTTTTTT
CASSPDRGRENEKLFF
>TRBJ1-1|TRBV4-1|-|-|15
TGCGCCAGCAGCCAAGATTTGGCCGTGAACACTGAAGCTTTCTTT
CASSQDLAVNTEAFF
>TRBJ1-6|TRBV5-4|-|-|14
TGTGCCAGCAGCTTGGGCAGTCGAAATTCACCCCTCCACTTT
CASSLGSRNSPLHF
>TRBJ1-1|TRBV7-9|-|TRBD1|13
TGTGCCAGCAGTTACAGGGGCAACACTGAAGCTTTCTTT
CASSYRGNTEAFF
>TRBJ1-1|TRBV5-1|-|-|14
TGCGCCAGCAGCTTGGGAGGAGGGAACACTGAAGCTTTCTTT
CASSLGGGNTEAFF
>TRBJ2-1|TRBV7-2|once|TRBD2|18
TGTGCCAGCAGCTTATCATATTCCGGTGCGGGGGGGCGCAATGAGCAGTTCTTC
CASSLSYSGAGGRNEQFF
>TRBJ2-7|TRBV29-1|-|-|12
TGCAGCGTTGTTAGTAACTCCTACGAGCAGTACTTC
CSVVSNSYEQYF
>TRBJ1-2|TRBV5-6|-|-|15
TGTGCCAGCAGCTCGAACCTAAACAGTGACTATGGCTACACCTTC
CASSSNLNSDYGYTF
>TRBJ2-1|TRBV6-1|-|TRBD1|16
TGTGCCAGCAGTGAAGCGCTGCAGGGGGCCTACAATGAGCAGTTCTTC
CASSEALQGAYNEQFF
>TRBJ2-2|TRBV9|once|-|15
TGTGCCAGCAGCGCCGGGCTAGCGAGCACCGGGGAGCTGTTTTTT
CASSAGLASTGELFF
>TRBJ1-6|TRBV6-5|-|-|15
TGTGCCAGCAGTCCCACAGGAAACTATAATTCACCCCTCCACTTT
CASSPTGNYNSPLHF
>TRBJ1-2|TRBV6-5|-|-|13
TGTGCCAGCAGTTACGTGAAGGGGAATGGCTACACCTTC
CASSYVKGNGYTF
>TRBJ1-1|TRBV5-1|-|-|13
TGCGCCAGCAGCTCGTCAAGAGCCCCTGAAGCTTTCTTT
CASSSSRAPEAFF